The clone carrying this TCR beta chain was observed a few times. Its antigen is currently unknown. TCRdb redid the calling of the PCR reads with MiXCR, one entry per CDR3 protein. The table records about 97,000 distinct CDR3 sequences, about 35% of them present only once. This specimen belongs to a study of molecular identifiers for immune sequencing clone quantification. Findings of the study overall: Underestimated sizes of highly expanded clones could result from identical TCR molecules that share a barcode.

Germline CDR1 SGDLS, CDR2 YYNGEE. The CDR3 runs 14 residues. V dropped 3 bases and J dropped 4; count of bases not matched to a gene: 7. Sequencing used naive CD8+ T cells from blood, with Jurkat cell RNA spiked in. Subset specified: FACS-sorted CD8+CD4-CCR7+CD45RA+ naive T cells. The sequence came from a human donor in good health. Some libraries in this study had Jurkat cell RNA spiked in. The chain uses TRBV9 and TRBJ2-7; 7 nucleotides align to TRBD1. CDR3 nucleotides: TGTGCCAGCAGCGGATCCGGGACAGCGTACGAGCAGTACTTC. It codes for CASSGSGTAYEQYF.